The 27 T cell receptor beta chains given below trace back to one sample, sequenced in a study of patients and donors after allogeneic stem cell transplantation. TCRdb reprocessed the RT-PCR reads via MiXCR and lists one record per CDR3 protein. The sample includes roughly 880,000 distinct CDR3 sequences, approximately 18% of them seen just once. The specimen was blood, either unsorted or a sorted T cell fraction (not recorded which). These receptor sequences come from a human donor who was either an allogeneic HSCT recipient or a stem cell or donor lymphocyte infusion donor (not recorded which). It is not recorded whose cells these are; they may come from a transplant donor.

This clonotype appeared a single time. V gene TRBV19 combines with J gene TRBJ2-7; possibly TRBD1 for D (5 bases). The germline CDR1 and CDR2 sequences are LNHDA and SQIVND (reference sequence). V lost 6 bases, J lost 1 base, and 13 bases lay in between. CDR3 size: 14 residues. The CDR3 region has the DNA TGTGCCAGTAGCGATAATCAGGGATCCTACGAGCAGTACTTC. Its protein product is CASSDNQGSYEQYF.

In its sample, this clonotype was seen many times. The chain couples TRBV9 to TRBJ1-1; 10 positions match TRBD1. V was clipped by 6 bases and J by 4 bases; unmatched bases: 6. Germline loops: CDR1 SGDLS, CDR2 YYNGEE. This CDR3 is built from 14 residues. The chain's CDR3 is CASNRQGASTEAFF. In nucleotides, the CDR3 is TGTGCCAGCAACCGACAGGGGGCTAGCACTGAAGCTTTCTTT.

This chain joins TRBV11-2 and TRBJ1-6, with 7 bases fitting TRBD1. Germline CDR1 SGHAT, CDR2 FQNNGV. The CDR3 is 18 amino acids. V trimming: 2 bases; J trimming: 0 bases; junction bases outside the gene matches: 7. The CDR3 reads CASSLRGTESSYNSPLHF. The CDR3 DNA is TGTGCCAGCAGCTTACGGGGGACAGAGAGCTCCTATAATTCACCCCTCCACTTT.

This clonotype was counted between two and nine times. The chain uses TRBV20-1 and TRBJ1-5; TRBD1 might be the D (5 bases). The CDR3 totals 16 residues. V was trimmed by 0 bases and J by 0 bases, leaving 12 bases between them. Germline V lookup: CDR1 DFQATT, CDR2 SNEGSKA (reference sequence). This CDR3 is CSARDRRRGSNQPQHF. CDR3 nucleotide sequence: TGCAGTGCTAGAGATCGTAGAAGGGGTAGCAATCAGCCCCAGCATTTT.

There are many counts of this clonotype. The V gene is TRBV5-5, the J gene TRBJ1-2; 7 bases match TRBD1. J was trimmed by 2 bases and V by 4 bases; bases with no gene match: 5. Germline values: CDR1 SGHKS, CDR2 YYEKEE (reference sequence). This CDR3 is built from 14 residues. CDR3 residues: CASSLRGENYGYTF. The CDR3 DNA follows: TGTGCCAGCAGCCTCAGGGGGGAGAACTATGGCTACACCTTC.

At least ten counts were recorded for this clonotype. This chain uses TRBV24-1 with TRBJ1-1; D is possibly TRBD1 (5 bases). The CDR3 covers 14 residues. The V and J ends lost 6 bases and 3 bases respectively, with 13 bases between them. CDR1 is KGHDR, CDR2 SFDVKD, per germline. The CDR3 loop is CATSPKGRDTEAFF. The CDR3 nucleotides are TGTGCCACCAGTCCGAAGGGGCGCGACACTGAAGCTTTCTTT.

The chain is built from TRBV12-3 or TRBV12-4 and TRBJ2-1; no firm D call. The CDR3 covers 11 residues. Trimming pared 3 bases from V and 10 bases from J, leaving 7 bases between. For the CDR3, the DNA is TGTGCCAGCAGTTTTATACGGGAGCAGTTCTTC. Translating gives CASSFIREQFF.

The V call is TRBV5-5, the J call TRBJ2-5; D not resolved. This CDR3 has 13 amino acids. V lost 5 bases, J lost 1 base, and 9 bases lay in between. Germline CDR1 SGHKS, CDR2 YYEKEE (reference sequence). CDR3 bases: TGTGCCAGCAGGGGCAGTTTCCAAGAGACCCAGTACTTC. This gives the protein CASRGSFQETQYF.

This chain uses TRBV10-3 with TRBJ1-2; D may be TRBD1 (6 bases). This CDR3 contains 14 residues. The V gene lost 7 bases and the J gene lost 4 bases, with 16 bases spanning the gap. CDR1 ENHRY and CDR2 SYGVKD come from the germline V gene. The CDR3 protein is CAIKRRQGPYGYTF. The CDR3 DNA follows: TGTGCCATCAAGAGGCGCCAGGGGCCCTATGGCTACACCTTC.

The chain recombines TRBV4-3 with TRBJ2-3; maybe TRBD1 (6 bases). The V end was cut by 1 base, the J end by 2 bases, with 10 bases between. CDR3 size: 15 residues. CDR1 is LGHNA and CDR2 is YSLEER in the germline V gene. This CDR3 reads CASSQGTALTDTQYF. CDR3 nucleotide sequence: TGCGCCAGCAGCCAAGGGACAGCTCTCACAGATACGCAGTATTTT.

In this sample, this clonotype turned up a few times. V and J are TRBV12-3 or TRBV12-4 and TRBJ1-2; D unclear. The V and J ends lost 5 bases and 4 bases respectively, with 17 bases between them. The CDR3 has 15 amino acids. CDR3: CASSPFNVIGYGYTF. The CDR3 nucleotides are TGTGCCAGCAGTCCCTTTAATGTGATCGGCTATGGCTACACCTTC.

This clonotype was observed a handful of times. Here the CDR3 reads CASSAPDSTEAFF. The CDR3 nucleotides are TGCGCCAGCAGCGCACCCGACAGCACTGAAGCTTTCTTT. The chain is built from TRBV5-1 and TRBJ1-1, with D possibly being TRBD1 (5 bases). This CDR3 comprises 13 residues. Germline V gene sequence: CDR1 SGHRS, CDR2 YFSETQ. Between the trimmed V and J ends, which lost 4 bases and 4 bases, there was a span of 11 bases.

This clonotype came up a few times. The chain links TRBV5-5 to TRBJ1-5; D gene ambiguous. CDR1 is SGHKS and CDR2 is YYEKEE in the germline V gene (reference sequence). The CDR3 spans 15 residues. V gave up 4 bases and J gave up 6 bases, with 17 bases separating them. CDR3 DNA: TGTGCCAGCAGCCCAGGTCCCCGGACGACTCAGCCCCAGCATTTT. It yields the protein CASSPGPRTTQPQHF.

Only a few counts were recorded for this clonotype. The chain uses TRBV20-1 and TRBJ2-1; 8 nucleotides line up with TRBD1. CDR3 length: 12 amino acids. V gave up 6 bases and J gave up 6 bases; unmatched junction bases: 4. Per the germline V gene, CDR1 is DFQATT and CDR2 is SNEGSKA (reference sequence). The CDR3 DNA follows: TGCAGTGCCCGTACAGGGGGCAATGAGCAGTTCTTC. Its translation is CSARTGGNEQFF.

This clonotype appeared a few times. This chain connects TRBV18 to TRBJ2-1; TRBD2 is a possible D gene (5 bases). CDR1 is KGHSH and CDR2 is LQKENI in the germline V gene. This CDR3 comprises 16 residues. Trimming took off 0 bases at V and 0 bases at J, with 9 bases between the two ends. The CDR3: CASSPPPGSSYNEQFF. The CDR3 DNA is TGTGCCAGCTCACCACCGCCGGGGTCCTCCTACAATGAGCAGTTCTTC. Together with reference TRBV18 and TRBJ2-1, the CDR3 gives the full variable domain: NAGVMQNPRHLVRRRGQEARLRCSPMKGHSHVYWYRQLPEEGLKFMVYLQKENIIDESGMPKERFSAEFPKEGPSILRIQQVVRGDSAAYFCASSPPPGSSYNEQFFGPGTRLTVL.

This sequence joins TRBV7-6 and TRBJ1-5; 11 nucleotides line up with TRBD1. The ends lost 5 bases at V and 6 bases at J; junction bases unmatched: 6. The CDR3 runs 15 residues. Germline lookup yields CDR1 SGHVS and CDR2 FNYEAQ. The CDR3 region has the DNA TGTGCCAGCAGCCCAGGACAGGGGGCGATTCAGCCCCAGCATTTT. This gives the protein CASSPGQGAIQPQHF.

The CDR3 DNA is TGCAGTGCCGGGAGAACTAGCGGGAGGGCCGATGAGCAGTTCTTC. As protein: CSAGRTSGRADEQFF. The rearrangement joins TRBV20-1 to TRBJ2-1; 13 nucleotides line up with TRBD2. Looked up from germline, CDR1 is DFQATT and CDR2 is SNEGSKA (reference sequence). The CDR3 loop spans 15 amino acids. V shed 6 bases, J shed 8 bases, and the junction held 10 bases outside the gene matches.

The chain joins TRBV9 to TRBJ2-2, with 11 bases matching TRBD1. V was clipped by 4 bases and J by 6 bases; unmatched bases: 14. This CDR3 contains 18 residues. Germline CDR1 SGDLS, CDR2 YYNGEE. The CDR3 protein is CASSPWTGGYRTPGELFF. The CDR3 bases are TGTGCCAGCAGCCCCTGGACAGGGGGCTATAGGACGCCCGGGGAGCTGTTTTTT. The full variable domain, with the rest looked up from reference TRBV9 and TRBJ2-2, is DSGVTQTPKHLITATGQRVTLRCSPRSGDLSVYWYQQSLDQGLQFLIQYYNGEERAKGNILERFSAQQFPDLHSELNLSSLELGDSALYFCASSPWTGGYRTPGELFFGEGSRLTVL.

In this sample, this clonotype turned up a few times. CDR3 in DNA: TGTGCCAGCAGTTTGGGACTAGCGGGAGGGCTGCAGTACTTC. Encoded protein: CASSLGLAGGLQYF. V is TRBV27 and J is TRBJ2-7; 16 bases are a match to TRBD2. The V gene end was trimmed by 3 bases and the J gene end by 9 bases; junction bases not matched to a gene: 2. The length of the CDR3 is 14 residues. Germline CDR1 is MNHEY and CDR2 is SMNVEV (reference sequence).

V is TRBV7-2 and J is TRBJ1-5, with 7 bases that match TRBD1. The junction had 4 bases not matched to a gene; V was cut back by 4 bases and J by 4 bases. Germline lookup yields CDR1 SGHTA and CDR2 FQGNSA. The CDR3 runs 14 residues. Here the CDR3 reads CASSSGGVNQPQHF. Written as DNA, the CDR3 is TGTGCCAGCAGCTCAGGGGGTGTAAATCAGCCCCAGCATTTT.

The chain employs TRBV7-2 and TRBJ2-3; TRBD2 matches at 9 bases. The junction had 6 bases not matched to a gene; V was cut back by 4 bases and J by 1 base. CDR3 length: 16 residues. The V gene's germline CDR1 is SGHTA and CDR2 FQGNSA. CDR3: CASSSPAGGGTDTQYF. The CDR3, as DNA: TGTGCCAGCAGCTCCCCGGCGGGAGGGGGCACAGATACGCAGTATTTT. The variable domain in full, with the rest retrieved from reference TRBV7-2 and TRBJ2-3, is GAGVSQSPSNKVTEKGKDVELRCDPISGHTALYWYRQSLGQGLEFLIYFQGNSAPDKSGLPSDRFSAERTGGSVSTLTIQRTQQEDSAVYLCASSSPAGGGTDTQYFGPGTRLTVL.

This chain connects TRBV9 to TRBJ2-3, with D uncertain. The CDR3 contains 15 residues. Trimming took 2 bases from V and 2 from J, leaving 12 bases between them. Germline CDR1 is SGDLS and CDR2 is YYNGEE. For the CDR3, the DNA is TGTGCCAGCAGCGTTCAAGGTGTAAACACAGATACGCAGTATTTT. Its protein product is CASSVQGVNTDTQYF.

This clonotype was seen a handful of times. This rearrangement joins TRBV19 to TRBJ2-5, with D uncertain. Trimming left V 3 bases short and J 5 bases short, with 16 bases between. CDR3 length: 15 residues. Germline V gene data show CDR1 as LNHDA and CDR2 as SQIVND (reference sequence). The CDR3 sequence is CASSINPWDRETQYF. The CDR3 DNA follows: TGTGCCAGTAGTATCAACCCTTGGGATCGGGAGACCCAGTACTTC.

This clonotype was seen at least ten times. The chain has TRBV10-3 and TRBJ2-5; no definite D call. Germline V gene lookup returns CDR1 ENHRY and CDR2 SYGVKD. The V and J ends lost 2 bases and 5 bases respectively, with 12 bases between them. The length of the CDR3 is 14 residues. CDR3 in amino acids: CAISEAVLGETQYF. CDR3 nucleotide sequence: TGTGCCATCAGTGAGGCTGTTCTCGGGGAGACCCAGTACTTC.

The genes are TRBV28 and TRBJ2-3, with D possibly matching TRBD1 (6 bases). V gave up 5 bases and J gave up 6 bases, with 21 bases separating them. Germline assignment: CDR1 MDHEN and CDR2 SYDVKM. There are 16 residues in the CDR3. CDR3 amino acids: CASSAPVDSQRDTQYF. In DNA form, the CDR3 reads TGTGCCAGCAGTGCCCCGGTGGACAGTCAGAGGGATACGCAGTATTTT.

The chain joins TRBV3-1 to TRBJ1-1, with TRBD1 as a possible D gene (6 bases). The CDR3 loop spans 16 amino acids. The germline V gene has CDR1 LGHDT and CDR2 YNNKEL (reference sequence). V lost 3 bases and J lost 11, with 25 bases in between. The CDR3 DNA is TGTGCCAGCAGCCATCCAGGGCAGTGGGACACCGAAGGGGCTTTCTTT. Residues: CASSHPGQWDTEGAFF.

Remarks on this clonotype: Since the CDR3 does not end with the conserved phenylalanine or tryptophan, this likely comes from a read error. The chain employs TRBV5-1 and TRBJ1-1, with 10 bases lining up with TRBD1. CDR1 is SGHRS, CDR2 YFSETQ, per germline. V shed 0 bases, J shed 4 bases, and the junction held 3 bases outside the gene matches. This CDR3 is built from 15 residues. CDR3 protein: CASSLGGDRGTEAFY. The CDR3 nucleotides read TGCGCCAGCAGCTTGGGAGGGGACAGGGGCACTGAAGCTTTCTAT.